This T cell receptor (beta chain) was identified in a study of blood T cell repertoires in COVID-19. Sequencing used immunoSEQ multiplex PCR; TCRdb keeps in-frame clones, though not all of them. This table has about 46,000 clones, more than 75% appearing once. CDR3 length: 16 residues. V was pared by 1 base and J by 6 bases, with 15 bases between. The chain couples TRBV23-1 to TRBJ2-2; D may be TRBD1 (5 bases). TRBV23-1 is treated as an ORF (open reading frame) with a function not yet certain. Sequencing used peripheral blood. This receptor was obtained from a man aged 70-80 years with active COVID-19. The CDR3 sequence: CASSQFRQGDAGELFF. The DNA of the CDR3 is TGCGCCAGCAGTCAATTTCGGCAGGGTGATGCCGGGGAGCTGTTTTTT.